The next 2 T cell receptor beta chains were all read from a single sample in a study of technical replicates of blood from a few donors. Assay: immunoSEQ multiplex PCR; the TCRdb copy retains only in-frame clones and omits some. The repertoire consists of about 49,000 clones, with 90% to 95% occurring once and the leading ten covering about 3.6%. Sequences were obtained from PBMCs. The receptor source for this set is a human donor in good health. Some clones in this sample may be carry-over from other donors' samples.

The J gene is TRBJ2-3, the V gene TRBV5-1; 9 bases agree with TRBD1. Germline trimming cut 4 bases from V and 2 bases from J; bases unmatched to any gene: 5. The germline gives CDR1 SGHRS, CDR2 YFSETQ. This CDR3 region has 15 residues. CDR3 DNA: TGCGCCAGCAGCCGGGGACAGGGCATCACAGATACGCAGTATTTT. It encodes CASSRGQGITDTQYF.

This sequence joins TRBV6-5 and TRBJ1-1; D is unresolved. The CDR3 is made up of 15 amino acids. V gave up 5 bases and J gave up 1 base, with 14 bases separating them. The V gene's germline CDR1 is MNHEY and CDR2 SVGAGI. The CDR3 here is CASSAPGLWNTEAFF. In DNA, the CDR3 is TGTGCCAGCAGTGCGCCCGGACTGTGGAACACTGAAGCTTTCTTT.